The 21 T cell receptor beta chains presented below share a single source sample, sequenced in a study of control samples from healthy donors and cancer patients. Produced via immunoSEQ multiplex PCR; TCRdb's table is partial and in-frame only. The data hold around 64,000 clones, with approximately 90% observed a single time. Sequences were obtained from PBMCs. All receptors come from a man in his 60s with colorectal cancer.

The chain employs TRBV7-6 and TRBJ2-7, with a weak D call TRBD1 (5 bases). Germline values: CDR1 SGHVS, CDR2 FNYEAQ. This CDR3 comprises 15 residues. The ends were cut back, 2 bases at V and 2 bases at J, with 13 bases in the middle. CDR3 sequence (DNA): TGTGCCAGCAGCTTAAGGGGCCCCCTAGCCTACGAGCAGTACTTC. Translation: CASSLRGPLAYEQYF.

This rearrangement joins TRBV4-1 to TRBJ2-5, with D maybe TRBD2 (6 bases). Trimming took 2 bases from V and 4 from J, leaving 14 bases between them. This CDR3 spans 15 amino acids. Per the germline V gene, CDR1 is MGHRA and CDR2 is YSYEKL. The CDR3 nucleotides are TGCGCCAGCAGCCAACTCCCGGGGGTTGGAGAGACCCAGTACTTC. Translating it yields CASSQLPGVGETQYF.

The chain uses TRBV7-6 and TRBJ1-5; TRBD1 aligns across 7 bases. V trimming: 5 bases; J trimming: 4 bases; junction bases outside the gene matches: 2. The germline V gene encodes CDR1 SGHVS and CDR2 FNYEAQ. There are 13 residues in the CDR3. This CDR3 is CASSEDRNQPQHF. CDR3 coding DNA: TGTGCCAGCAGCGAGGACAGGAATCAGCCCCAGCATTTT.

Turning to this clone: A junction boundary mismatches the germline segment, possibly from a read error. CDR3 sequence (DNA): TGTGCCAGCCGCTCCACGGGACAGGGCTCTAGGCGCGCCTTC. Its protein product is CASRSTGQGSRRAF. The rearrangement links TRBV27 to TRBJ1-2, with TRBD1 matching 9 bases. Germline V gives CDR1 MNHEY, CDR2 SMNVEV (reference sequence). The CDR3 has 14 residues.

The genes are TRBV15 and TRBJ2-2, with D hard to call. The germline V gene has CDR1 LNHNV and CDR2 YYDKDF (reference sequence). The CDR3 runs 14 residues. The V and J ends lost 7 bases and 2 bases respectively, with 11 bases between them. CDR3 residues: CATTWGPNTGELFF. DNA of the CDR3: TGTGCCACCACCTGGGGTCCAAACACCGGGGAGCTGTTTTTT.

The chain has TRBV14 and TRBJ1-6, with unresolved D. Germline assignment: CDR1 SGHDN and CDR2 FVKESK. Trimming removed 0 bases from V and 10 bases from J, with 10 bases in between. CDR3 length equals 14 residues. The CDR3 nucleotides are TGTGCCAGCAGCCAAGATTTGGGAAGGTCACCCCTCCACTTT. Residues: CASSQDLGRSPLHF. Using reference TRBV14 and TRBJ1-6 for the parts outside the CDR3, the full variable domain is EAGVTQFPSHSVIEKGQTVTLRCDPISGHDNLYWYRRVMGKEIKFLLHFVKESKQDESGMPNNRFLAERTGGTYSTLKVQPAELEDSGVYFCASSQDLGRSPLHFGNGTRLTVT.

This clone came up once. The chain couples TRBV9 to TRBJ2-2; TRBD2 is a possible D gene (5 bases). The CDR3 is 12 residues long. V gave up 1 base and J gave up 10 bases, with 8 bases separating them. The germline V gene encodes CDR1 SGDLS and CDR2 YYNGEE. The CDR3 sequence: CASSVRELELFF. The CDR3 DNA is TGTGCCAGCAGCGTACGGGAACTGGAGCTGTTTTTT.

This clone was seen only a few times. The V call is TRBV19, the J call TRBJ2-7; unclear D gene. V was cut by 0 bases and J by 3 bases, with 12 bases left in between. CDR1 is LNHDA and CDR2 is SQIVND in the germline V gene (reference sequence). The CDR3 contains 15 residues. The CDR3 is CASSIDYGRNYEQYF. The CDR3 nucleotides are TGTGCCAGTAGTATAGATTATGGCAGAAACTACGAGCAGTACTTC.

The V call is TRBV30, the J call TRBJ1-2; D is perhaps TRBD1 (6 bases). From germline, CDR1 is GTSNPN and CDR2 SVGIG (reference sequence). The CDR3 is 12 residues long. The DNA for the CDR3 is TGTGCTTACGGGGGCAGCTTGTATGGCTACACCTTC. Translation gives CAYGGSLYGYTF. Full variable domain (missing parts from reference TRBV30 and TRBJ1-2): SQTIHQWPATLVQPVGSPLSLECTVEGTSNPNLYWYRQAAGRGLQLLFYSVGIGQISSEVPQNLSASRPQDRQFILSSKKLLLSDSGFYLCAYGGSLYGYTFGSGTRLTVV.

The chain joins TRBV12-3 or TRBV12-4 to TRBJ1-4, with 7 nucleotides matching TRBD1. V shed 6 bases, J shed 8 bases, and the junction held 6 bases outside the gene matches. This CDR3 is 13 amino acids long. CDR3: CASRPQTGEKLFF. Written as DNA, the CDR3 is TGTGCCAGCAGACCTCAGACAGGGGAAAAACTGTTTTTT.

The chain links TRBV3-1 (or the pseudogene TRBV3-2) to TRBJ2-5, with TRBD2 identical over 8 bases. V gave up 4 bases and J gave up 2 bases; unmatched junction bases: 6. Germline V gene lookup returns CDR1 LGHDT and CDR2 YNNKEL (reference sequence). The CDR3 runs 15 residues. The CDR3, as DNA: TGTGCCAGCAGCCCTCCTAGCGGGCCTCAAGAGACCCAGTACTTC. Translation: CASSPPSGPQETQYF.

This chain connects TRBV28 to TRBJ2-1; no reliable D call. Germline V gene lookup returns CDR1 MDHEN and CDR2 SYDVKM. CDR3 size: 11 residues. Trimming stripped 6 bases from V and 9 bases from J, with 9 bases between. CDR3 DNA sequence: TGTGCCAGCAGCCCCCGCGGTGAGCAGTTCTTC. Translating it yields CASSPRGEQFF. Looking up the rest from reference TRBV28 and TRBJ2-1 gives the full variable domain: DVKVTQSSRYLVKRTGEKVFLECVQDMDHENMFWYRQDPGLGLRLIYFSYDVKMKEKGDIPEGYSVSREKKERFSLILESASTNQTSMYLCASSPRGEQFFGPGTRLTVL.

The CDR3 loop is CATGDSRQTYGYTF. The CDR3 DNA sequence: TGTGCCACCGGCGATTCCAGACAAACCTATGGCTACACCTTC. The rearrangement joins TRBV24-1 to TRBJ1-2, with no clear D. Trimming removed 9 bases from V and 4 bases from J, with 17 bases in between. The CDR3 spans 14 residues. Germline lookup yields CDR1 KGHDR and CDR2 SFDVKD.

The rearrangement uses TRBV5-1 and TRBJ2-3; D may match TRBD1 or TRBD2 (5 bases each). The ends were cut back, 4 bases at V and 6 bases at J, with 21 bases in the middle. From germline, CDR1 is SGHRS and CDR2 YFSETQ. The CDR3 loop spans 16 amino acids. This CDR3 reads CASSPHGPGAGDTQYF. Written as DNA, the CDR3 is TGCGCCAGCAGCCCCCACGGCCCCGGGGCAGGGGATACGCAGTATTTT.

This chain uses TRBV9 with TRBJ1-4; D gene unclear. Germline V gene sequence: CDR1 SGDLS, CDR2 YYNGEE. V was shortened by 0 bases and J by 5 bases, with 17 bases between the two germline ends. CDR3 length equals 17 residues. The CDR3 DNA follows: TGTGCCAGCAGCGTAGGGGCTGGTTGGCAGATGAATGAAAAACTGTTTTTT. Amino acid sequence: CASSVGAGWQMNEKLFF.

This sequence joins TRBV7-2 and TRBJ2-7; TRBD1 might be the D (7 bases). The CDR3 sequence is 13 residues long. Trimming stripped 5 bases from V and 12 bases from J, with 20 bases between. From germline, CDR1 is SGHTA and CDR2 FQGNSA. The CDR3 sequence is CASSLGPGAGGYF. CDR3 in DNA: TGTGCCAGCAGCCTAGGACCGGGGGCAGGGGGGTACTTC.

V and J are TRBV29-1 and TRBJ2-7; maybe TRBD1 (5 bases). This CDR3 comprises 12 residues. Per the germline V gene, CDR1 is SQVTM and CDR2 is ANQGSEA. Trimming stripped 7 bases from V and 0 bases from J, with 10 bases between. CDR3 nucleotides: TGCAGCGGCCGTCAGGGCTCCTACGAGCAGTACTTC. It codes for CSGRQGSYEQYF.

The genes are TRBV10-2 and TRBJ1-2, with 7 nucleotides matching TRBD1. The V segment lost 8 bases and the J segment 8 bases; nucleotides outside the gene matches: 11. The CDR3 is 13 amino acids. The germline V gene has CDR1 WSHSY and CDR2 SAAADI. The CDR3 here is CASGERQGGGYTF. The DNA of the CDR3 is TGCGCCAGCGGAGAAAGACAGGGCGGGGGCTACACCTTC.

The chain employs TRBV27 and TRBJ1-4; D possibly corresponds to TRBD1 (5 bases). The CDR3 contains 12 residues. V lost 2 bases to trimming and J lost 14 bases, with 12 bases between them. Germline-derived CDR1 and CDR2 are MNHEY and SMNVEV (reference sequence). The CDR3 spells CASSLGGAHLFF. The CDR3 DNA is TGTGCCAGCAGTTTAGGCGGGGCACATCTGTTTTTT.

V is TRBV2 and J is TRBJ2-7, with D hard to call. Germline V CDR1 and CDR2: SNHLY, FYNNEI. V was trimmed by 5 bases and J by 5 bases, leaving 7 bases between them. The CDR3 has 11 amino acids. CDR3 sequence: CASSLRDEQYF. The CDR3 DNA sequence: TGTGCCAGCAGTCTTCGGGACGAGCAGTACTTC.

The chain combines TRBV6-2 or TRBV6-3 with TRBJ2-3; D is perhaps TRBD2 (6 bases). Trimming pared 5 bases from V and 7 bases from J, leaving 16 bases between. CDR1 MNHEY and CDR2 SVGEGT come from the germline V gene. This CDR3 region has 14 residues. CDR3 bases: TGTGCCAGCAGTCCCCCTAGCGACTCGCATACGCAGTATTTT. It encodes CASSPPSDSHTQYF.